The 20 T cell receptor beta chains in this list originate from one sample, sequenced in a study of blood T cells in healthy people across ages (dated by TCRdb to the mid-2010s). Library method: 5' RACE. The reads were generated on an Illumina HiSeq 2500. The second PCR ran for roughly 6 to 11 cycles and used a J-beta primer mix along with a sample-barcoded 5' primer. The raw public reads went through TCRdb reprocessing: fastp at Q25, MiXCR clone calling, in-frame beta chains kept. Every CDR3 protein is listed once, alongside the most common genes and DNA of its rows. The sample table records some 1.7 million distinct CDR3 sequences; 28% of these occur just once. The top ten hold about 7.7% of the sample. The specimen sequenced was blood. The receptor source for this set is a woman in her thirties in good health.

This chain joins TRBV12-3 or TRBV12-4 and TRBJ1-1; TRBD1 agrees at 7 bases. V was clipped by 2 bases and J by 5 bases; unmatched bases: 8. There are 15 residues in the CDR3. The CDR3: CASSLYYRGGTEAFF. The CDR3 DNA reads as TGTGCCAGCAGTTTATACTACAGGGGAGGGACTGAAGCTTTCTTT.

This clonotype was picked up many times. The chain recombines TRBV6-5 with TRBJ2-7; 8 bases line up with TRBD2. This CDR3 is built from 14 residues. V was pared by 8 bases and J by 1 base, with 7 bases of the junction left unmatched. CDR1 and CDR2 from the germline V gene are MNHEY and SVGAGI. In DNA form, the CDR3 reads TGTGCCAGCCGGGGGGGAGGGAAATCCTACGAGCAGTACTTC. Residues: CASRGGGKSYEQYF.

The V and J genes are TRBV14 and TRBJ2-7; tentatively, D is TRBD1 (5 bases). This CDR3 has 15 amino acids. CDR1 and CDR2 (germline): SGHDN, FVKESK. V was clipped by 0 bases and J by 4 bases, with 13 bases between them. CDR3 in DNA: TGTGCCAGCAGCCAAGATATCAGACAGACTTACGAGCAGTACTTC. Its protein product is CASSQDIRQTYEQYF. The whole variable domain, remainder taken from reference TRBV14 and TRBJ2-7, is EAGVTQFPSHSVIEKGQTVTLRCDPISGHDNLYWYRRVMGKEIKFLLHFVKESKQDESGMPNNRFLAERTGGTYSTLKVQPAELEDSGVYFCASSQDIRQTYEQYFGPGTRLTVT.

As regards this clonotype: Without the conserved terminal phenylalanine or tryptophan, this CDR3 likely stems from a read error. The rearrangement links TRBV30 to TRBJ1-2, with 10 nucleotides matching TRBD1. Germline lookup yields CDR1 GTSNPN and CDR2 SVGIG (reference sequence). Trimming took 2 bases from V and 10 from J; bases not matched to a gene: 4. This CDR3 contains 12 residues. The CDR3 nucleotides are TGTGCCTGGAGTCGGGACAGGGGTGACTACACCTGC. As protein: CAWSRDRGDYTC.

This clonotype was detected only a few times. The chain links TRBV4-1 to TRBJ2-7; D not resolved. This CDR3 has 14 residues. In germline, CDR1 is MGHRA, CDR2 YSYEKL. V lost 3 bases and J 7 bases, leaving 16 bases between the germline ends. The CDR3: CASSQPTASNEQYF. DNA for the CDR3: TGCGCCAGCAGCCAGCCTACAGCGAGCAATGAGCAGTACTTC.

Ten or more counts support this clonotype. The CDR3 reads CASSTHPQGDETQYF. In DNA, the CDR3 is TGTGCCAGCAGCACACATCCTCAGGGAGACGAGACCCAGTACTTC. The chain employs TRBV3-1 and TRBJ2-5; tentatively, D is TRBD1 or TRBD2 (5 bases each). Germline lookup yields CDR1 LGHDT and CDR2 YNNKEL (reference sequence). The V end was cut by 5 bases, the J end by 5 bases, with 18 bases between. This CDR3 spans 15 amino acids.

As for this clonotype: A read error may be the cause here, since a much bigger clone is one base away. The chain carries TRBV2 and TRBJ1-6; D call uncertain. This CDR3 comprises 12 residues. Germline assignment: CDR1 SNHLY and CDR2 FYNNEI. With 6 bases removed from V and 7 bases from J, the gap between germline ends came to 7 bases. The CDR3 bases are TGTGCCAGCAGGATAGAGAATTCACCCCTCCACTTT. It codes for CASRIENSPLHF. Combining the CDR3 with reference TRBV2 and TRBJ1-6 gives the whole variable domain EPEVTQTPSHQVTQMGQEVILRCVPISNHLYFYWYRQILGQKVEFLVSFYNNEISEKSEIFDDQFSVERPDGSNFTLKIRSTKLEDSAMYFCASRIENSPLHFGNGTRLTVT.

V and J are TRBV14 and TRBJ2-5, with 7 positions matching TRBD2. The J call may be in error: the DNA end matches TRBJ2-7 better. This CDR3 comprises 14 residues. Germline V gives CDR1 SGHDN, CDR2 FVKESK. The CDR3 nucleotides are TGTGCCAGCAGCGGTGCGGGAGATTTCCACGAGCAGTACTTC. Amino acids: CASSGAGDFHEQYF.

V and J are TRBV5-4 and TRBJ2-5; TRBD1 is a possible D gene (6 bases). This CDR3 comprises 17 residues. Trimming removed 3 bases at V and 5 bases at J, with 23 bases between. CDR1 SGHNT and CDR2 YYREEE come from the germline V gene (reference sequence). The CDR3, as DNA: TGTGCCAGCAGCTCTCTCGCCCGGGACATCTTTGGGGAGACCCAGTACTTC. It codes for CASSSLARDIFGETQYF.

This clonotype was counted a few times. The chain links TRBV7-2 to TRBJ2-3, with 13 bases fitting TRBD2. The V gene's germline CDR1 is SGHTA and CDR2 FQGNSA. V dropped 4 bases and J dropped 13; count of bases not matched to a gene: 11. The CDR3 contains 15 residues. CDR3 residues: CASSSSRTSGRIKYF. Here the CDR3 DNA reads TGTGCCAGCAGCTCCTCGAGGACTAGCGGGAGAATTAAGTATTTT.

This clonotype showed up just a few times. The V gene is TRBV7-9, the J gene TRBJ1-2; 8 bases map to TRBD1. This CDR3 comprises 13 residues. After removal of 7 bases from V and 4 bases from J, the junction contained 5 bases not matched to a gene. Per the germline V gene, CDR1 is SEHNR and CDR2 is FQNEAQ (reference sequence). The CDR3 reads CASNTGGPYGYTF. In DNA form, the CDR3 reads TGTGCCAGCAACACAGGGGGTCCCTATGGCTACACCTTC. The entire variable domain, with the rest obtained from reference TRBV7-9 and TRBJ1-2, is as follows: DTGVSQNPRHKITKRGQNVTFRCDPISEHNRLYWYRQTLGQGPEFLTYFQNEAQLEKSRLLSDRFSAERPKGSFSTLEIQRTEQGDSAMYLCASNTGGPYGYTFGSGTRLTVV.

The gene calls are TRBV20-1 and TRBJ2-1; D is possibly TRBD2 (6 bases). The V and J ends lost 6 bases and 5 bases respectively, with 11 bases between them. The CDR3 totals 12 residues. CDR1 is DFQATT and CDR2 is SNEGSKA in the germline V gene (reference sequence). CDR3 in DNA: TGCAGTGCACCGGGAGTGAACAATGAGCAGTTCTTC. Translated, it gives CSAPGVNNEQFF.

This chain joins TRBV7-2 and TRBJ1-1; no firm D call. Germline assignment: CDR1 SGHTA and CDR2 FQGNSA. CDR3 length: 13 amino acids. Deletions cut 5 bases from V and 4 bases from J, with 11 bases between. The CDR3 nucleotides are TGTGCCAGCAGCCCCAAGTCGGGCACTGAAGCTTTCTTT. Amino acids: CASSPKSGTEAFF.

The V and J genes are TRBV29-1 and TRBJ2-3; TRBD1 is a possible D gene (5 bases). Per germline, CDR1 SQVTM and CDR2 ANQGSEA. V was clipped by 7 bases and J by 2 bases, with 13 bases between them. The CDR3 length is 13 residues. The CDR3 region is CSGRVSVTDTQYF. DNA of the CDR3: TGCAGCGGCAGGGTTTCCGTCACAGATACGCAGTATTTT.

The CDR3 DNA follows: TGCGCCAGCAGCATCTCAACAGTGAACACTGAAGCTTTCTTT. This encodes CASSISTVNTEAFF. The chain uses TRBV4-1 and TRBJ1-1; D remains ambiguous. This CDR3 region has 14 residues. V was cut by 5 bases and J by 0 bases, with 10 bases left in between. Germline lookup yields CDR1 MGHRA and CDR2 YSYEKL.

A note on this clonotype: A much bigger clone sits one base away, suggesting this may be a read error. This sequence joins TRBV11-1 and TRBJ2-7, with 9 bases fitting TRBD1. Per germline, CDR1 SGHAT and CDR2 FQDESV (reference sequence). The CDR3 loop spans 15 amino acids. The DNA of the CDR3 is TGTGCCGGCAGCTTACGTGAGACAGGGGGCTACGAGCAGTACTTC. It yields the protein CAGSLRETGGYEQYF.

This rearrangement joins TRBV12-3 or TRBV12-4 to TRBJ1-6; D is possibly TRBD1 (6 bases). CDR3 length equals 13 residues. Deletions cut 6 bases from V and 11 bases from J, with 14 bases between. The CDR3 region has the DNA TGTGCCAGCAGCCCCCCGGGGGCCGCACCCCTCCACTTT. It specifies CASSPPGAAPLHF.

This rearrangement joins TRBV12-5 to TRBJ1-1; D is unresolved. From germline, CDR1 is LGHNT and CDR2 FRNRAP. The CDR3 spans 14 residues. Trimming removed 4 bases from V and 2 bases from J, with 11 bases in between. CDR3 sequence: CASGSPGANTEAFF. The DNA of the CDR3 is TGTGCTAGTGGTTCCCCGGGAGCTAACACTGAAGCTTTCTTT.

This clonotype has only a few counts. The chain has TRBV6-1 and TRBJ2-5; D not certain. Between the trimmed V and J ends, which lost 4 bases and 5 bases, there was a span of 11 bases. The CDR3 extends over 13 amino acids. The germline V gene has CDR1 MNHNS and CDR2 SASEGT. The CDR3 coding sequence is TGTGCCAGCAGTGCTGAACTGGGGGAGACCCAGTACTTC. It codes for CASSAELGETQYF.

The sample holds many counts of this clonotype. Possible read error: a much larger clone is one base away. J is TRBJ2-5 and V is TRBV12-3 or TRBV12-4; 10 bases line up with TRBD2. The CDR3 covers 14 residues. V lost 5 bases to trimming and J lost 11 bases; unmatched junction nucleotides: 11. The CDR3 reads CASSPGLAPNEQYF. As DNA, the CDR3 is TGTGCCAGCAGTCCGGGACTAGCGCCCAATGAGCAGTACTTC.